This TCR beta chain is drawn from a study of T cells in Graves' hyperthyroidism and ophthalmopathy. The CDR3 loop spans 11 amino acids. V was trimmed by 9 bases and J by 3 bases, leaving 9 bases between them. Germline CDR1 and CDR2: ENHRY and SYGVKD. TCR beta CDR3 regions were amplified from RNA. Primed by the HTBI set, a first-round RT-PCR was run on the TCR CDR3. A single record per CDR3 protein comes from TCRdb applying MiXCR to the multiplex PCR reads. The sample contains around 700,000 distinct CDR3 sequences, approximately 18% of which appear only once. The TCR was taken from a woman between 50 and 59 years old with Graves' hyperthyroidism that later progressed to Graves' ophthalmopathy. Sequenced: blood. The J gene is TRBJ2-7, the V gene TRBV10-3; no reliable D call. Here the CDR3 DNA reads TGTGCCATGGGGTCCAACTACGAGCAGTACTTC. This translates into CAMGSNYEQYF.